This TCR beta chain emerged from a study of T cells in localized non-small cell lung cancer. Clones were sequenced by immunoSEQ multiplex PCR, and TCRdb holds only the in-frame ones, with some missing. Among over 40,000 clones listed, roughly 88% were seen once. This CDR3 spans 18 amino acids. Germline V gene data show CDR1 as SEHNR and CDR2 as FQNEAQ (reference sequence). After removal of 4 bases from V and 3 bases from J, the junction contained 12 bases not matched to a gene. J is TRBJ2-3 and V is TRBV7-9; 11 bases agree with TRBD1. This receptor was identified in a man aged 35-75 years with stage III lung adenocarcinoma. Sample: peripheral blood mononuclear cells, taken before any cancer treatment. The CDR3 protein is CASSSGQGAPLGTDTQYF. The CDR3 nucleotides are TGTGCCAGCAGCTCCGGACAGGGGGCCCCATTGGGGACAGATACGCAGTATTTT.